This TCR beta chain was observed in a study of cytomegalovirus exposure and HLA in healthy donors. General study findings and limits: In the analysis, some V segments, TRBV6-2 and TRBV6-3 included, were excluded as indistinguishable.

PCR primers comprised 60 Vbeta and 13 Jbeta primers. TCRdb keeps only in-frame clones here, not all; method: immunoSEQ multiplex PCR. Among about 270,000 clones listed, roughly 85% were seen once. About this clone itself: Antigen specificity is unknown.

Germline values: CDR1 LGHNA, CDR2 YSLEER. The CDR3 spans 13 residues. With V trimmed by 8 bases and J by 4 bases, 5 bases remained unmatched. This clonotype was obtained from a man aged 35-49 years in good health and CMV-seropositive. Material: PBMCs. V usage is TRBV4-3 and J usage is TRBJ2-1; the match to TRBD1 covers 7 bases. DNA for the CDR3: TGCGCCAGCGCCCGGGACAGATACAATGAGCAGTTCTTC. This codes for CASARDRYNEQFF.